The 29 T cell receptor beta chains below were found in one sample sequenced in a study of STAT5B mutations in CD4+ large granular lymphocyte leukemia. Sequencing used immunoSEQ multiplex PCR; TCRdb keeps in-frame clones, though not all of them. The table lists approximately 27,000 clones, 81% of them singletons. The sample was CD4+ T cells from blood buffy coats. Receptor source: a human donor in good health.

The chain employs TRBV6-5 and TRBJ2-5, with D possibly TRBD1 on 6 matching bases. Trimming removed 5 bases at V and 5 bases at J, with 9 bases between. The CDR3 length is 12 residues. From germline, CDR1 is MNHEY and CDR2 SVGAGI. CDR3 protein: CASSTGTETQYF. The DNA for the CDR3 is TGTGCCAGCAGTACAGGGACGGAGACCCAGTACTTC.

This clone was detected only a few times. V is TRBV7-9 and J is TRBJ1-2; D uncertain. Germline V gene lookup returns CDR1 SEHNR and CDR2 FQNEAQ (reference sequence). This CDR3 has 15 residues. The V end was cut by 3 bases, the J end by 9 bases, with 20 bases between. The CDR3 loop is CASSFQTPSKGSYTF. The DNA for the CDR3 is TGTGCCAGCAGCTTCCAGACCCCGTCCAAAGGTAGCTACACCTTC.

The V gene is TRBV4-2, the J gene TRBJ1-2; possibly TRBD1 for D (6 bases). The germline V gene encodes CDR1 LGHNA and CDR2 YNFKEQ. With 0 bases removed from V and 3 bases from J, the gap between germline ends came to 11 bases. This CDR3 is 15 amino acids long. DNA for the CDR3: TGTGCCAGCAGCCAAGAGGCAAGACAGGACTATGGCTACACCTTC. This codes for CASSQEARQDYGYTF.

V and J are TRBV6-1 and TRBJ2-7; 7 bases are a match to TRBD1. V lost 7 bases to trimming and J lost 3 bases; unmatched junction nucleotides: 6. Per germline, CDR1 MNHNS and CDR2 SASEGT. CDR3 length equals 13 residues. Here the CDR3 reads CASMVAGGYEQYF. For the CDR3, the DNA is TGTGCCAGCATGGTGGCAGGGGGCTACGAGCAGTACTTC.

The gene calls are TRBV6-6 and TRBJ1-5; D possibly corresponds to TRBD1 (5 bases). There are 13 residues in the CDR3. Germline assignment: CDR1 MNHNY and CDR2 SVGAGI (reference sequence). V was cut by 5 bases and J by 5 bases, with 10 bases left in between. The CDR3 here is CASSADSYQPQHF. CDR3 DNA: TGTGCCAGCAGTGCTGACAGTTATCAGCCCCAGCATTTT.

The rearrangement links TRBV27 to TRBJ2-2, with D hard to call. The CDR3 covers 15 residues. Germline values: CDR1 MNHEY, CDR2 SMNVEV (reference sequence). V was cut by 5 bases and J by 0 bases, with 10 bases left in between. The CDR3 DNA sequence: TGTGCCAGCAGTATGGCAGCTACGAACACCGGGGAGCTGTTTTTT. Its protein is CASSMAATNTGELFF.

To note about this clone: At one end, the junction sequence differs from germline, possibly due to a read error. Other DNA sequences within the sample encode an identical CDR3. In DNA, the CDR3 is TGCGCCAGCAGCCGGGGAGGACAGCAAGAGACTCAGTACTTC. Its protein is CASSRGGQQETQYF. J is TRBJ2-5 and V is TRBV5-1, with D tentatively TRBD1 or TRBD2 (6 bases each). CDR1 and CDR2 from the germline V gene are SGHRS and YFSETQ. The CDR3 runs to 14 residues. Full variable domain (outside the CDR3, taken from reference TRBV5-1 and TRBJ2-5): KAGVTQTPRYLIKTRGQQVTLSCSPISGHRSVSWYQQTPGQGLQFLFEYFSETQRNKGNFPGRFSGRQFSNSRSEMNVSTLELGDSALYLCASSRGGQQETQYFGPGTRLLVL.

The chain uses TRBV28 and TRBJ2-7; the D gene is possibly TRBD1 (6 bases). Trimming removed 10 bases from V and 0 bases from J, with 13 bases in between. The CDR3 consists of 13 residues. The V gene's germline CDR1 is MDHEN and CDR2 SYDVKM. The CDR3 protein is CATGRGGSYEQYV. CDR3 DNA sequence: TGTGCCACAGGACGAGGGGGCTCCTACGAGCAGTACGTC.

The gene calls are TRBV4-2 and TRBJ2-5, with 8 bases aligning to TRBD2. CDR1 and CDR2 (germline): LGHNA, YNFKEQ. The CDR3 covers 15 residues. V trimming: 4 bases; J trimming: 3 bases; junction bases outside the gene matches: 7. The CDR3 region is CASSPGTSSEETQYF. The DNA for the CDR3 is TGTGCCAGCAGCCCAGGGACTAGTAGTGAAGAGACCCAGTACTTC.

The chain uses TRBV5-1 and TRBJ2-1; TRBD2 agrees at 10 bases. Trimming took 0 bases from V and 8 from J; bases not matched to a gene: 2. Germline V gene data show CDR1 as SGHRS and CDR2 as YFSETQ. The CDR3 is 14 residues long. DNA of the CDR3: TGCGCCAGCAGCTTGGGGAGCGGGAGGGATGAGCAGTTCTTC. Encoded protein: CASSLGSGRDEQFF.

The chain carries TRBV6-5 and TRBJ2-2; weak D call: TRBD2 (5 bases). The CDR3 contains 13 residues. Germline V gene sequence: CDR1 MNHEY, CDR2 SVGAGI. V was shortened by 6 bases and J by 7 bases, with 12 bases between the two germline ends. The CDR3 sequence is CASSLQGSGELFF. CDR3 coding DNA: TGTGCCAGCAGCTTACAAGGGAGCGGGGAGCTGTTTTTT.

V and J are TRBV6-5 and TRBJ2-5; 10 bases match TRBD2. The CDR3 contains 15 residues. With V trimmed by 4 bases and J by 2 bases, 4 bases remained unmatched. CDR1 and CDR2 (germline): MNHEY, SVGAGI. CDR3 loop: CASSSLAGAQETQYF. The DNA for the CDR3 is TGTGCCAGCAGTTCCCTAGCGGGAGCACAAGAGACCCAGTACTTC.

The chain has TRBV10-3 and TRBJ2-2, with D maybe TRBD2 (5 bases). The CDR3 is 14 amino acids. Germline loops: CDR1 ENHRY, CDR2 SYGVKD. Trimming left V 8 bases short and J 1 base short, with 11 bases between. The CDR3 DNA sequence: TGTGCCATCGGTCTAGCCGGGAACACCGGGGAGCTGTTTTTT. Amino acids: CAIGLAGNTGELFF.

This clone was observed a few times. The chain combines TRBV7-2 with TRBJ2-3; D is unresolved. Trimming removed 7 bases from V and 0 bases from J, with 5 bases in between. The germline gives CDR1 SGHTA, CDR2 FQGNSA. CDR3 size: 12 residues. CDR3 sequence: CASTPSTDTQYF. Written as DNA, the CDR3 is TGTGCCAGCACCCCTAGCACAGATACGCAGTATTTT.

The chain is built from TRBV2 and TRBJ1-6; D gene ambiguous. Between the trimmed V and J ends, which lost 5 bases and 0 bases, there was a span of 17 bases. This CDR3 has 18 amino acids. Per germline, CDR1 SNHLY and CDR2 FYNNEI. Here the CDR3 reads CASSNRPRRSSYNSPLHF. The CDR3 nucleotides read TGTGCCAGCAGTAACCGCCCTCGGCGTAGCTCCTATAATTCACCCCTCCACTTT.

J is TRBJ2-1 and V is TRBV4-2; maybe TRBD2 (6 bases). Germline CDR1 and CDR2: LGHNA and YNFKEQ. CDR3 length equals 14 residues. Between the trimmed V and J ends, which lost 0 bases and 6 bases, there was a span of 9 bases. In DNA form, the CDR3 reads TGTGCCAGCAGCCAAGACCCTAGCGTCAATGAGCAGTTCTTC. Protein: CASSQDPSVNEQFF.

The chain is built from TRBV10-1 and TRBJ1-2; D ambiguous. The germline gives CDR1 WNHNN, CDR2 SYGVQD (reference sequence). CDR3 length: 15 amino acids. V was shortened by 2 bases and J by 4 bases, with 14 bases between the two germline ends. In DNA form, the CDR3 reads TGCGCCAGCAGTGAGCGCTTAGGATCCCCCTATGGCTACACCTTC. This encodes CASSERLGSPYGYTF.

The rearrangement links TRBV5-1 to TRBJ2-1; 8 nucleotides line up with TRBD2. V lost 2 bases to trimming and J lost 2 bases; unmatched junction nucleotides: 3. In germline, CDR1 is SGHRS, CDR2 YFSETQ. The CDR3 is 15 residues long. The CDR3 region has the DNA TGCGCCAGCAGCTTACGACTAGCGACCTACAATGAGCAGTTCTTC. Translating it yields CASSLRLATYNEQFF.

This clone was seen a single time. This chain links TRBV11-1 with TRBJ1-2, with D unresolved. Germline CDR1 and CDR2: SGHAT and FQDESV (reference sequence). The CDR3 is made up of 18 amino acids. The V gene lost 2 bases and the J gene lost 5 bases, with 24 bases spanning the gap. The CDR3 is CASSLSRGRQPRVYGYTF. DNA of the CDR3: TGTGCCAGCAGCTTATCGCGCGGACGCCAGCCCCGGGTGTATGGCTACACCTTC.

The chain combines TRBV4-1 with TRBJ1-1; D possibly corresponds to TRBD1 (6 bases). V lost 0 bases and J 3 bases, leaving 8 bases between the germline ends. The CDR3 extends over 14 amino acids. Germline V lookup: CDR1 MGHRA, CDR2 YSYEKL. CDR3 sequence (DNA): TGCGCCAGCAGCCAAGAGGACAGATACACTGAAGCTTTCTTT. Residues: CASSQEDRYTEAFF.

CDR3 sequence reads: CASSPITTDTQYF. The CDR3 DNA reads TGTGCCAGCTCACCAATCACCACAGATACGCAGTATTTT. The J gene is TRBJ2-3, the V gene TRBV18; D not resolved. Germline lookup yields CDR1 KGHSH and CDR2 LQKENI. The CDR3 runs 13 residues. V was clipped by 2 bases and J by 2 bases, with 5 bases between them. Looking up the rest from reference TRBV18 and TRBJ2-3 gives the full variable domain: NAGVMQNPRHLVRRRGQEARLRCSPMKGHSHVYWYRQLPEEGLKFMVYLQKENIIDESGMPKERFSAEFPKEGPSILRIQQVVRGDSAAYFCASSPITTDTQYFGPGTRLTVL.

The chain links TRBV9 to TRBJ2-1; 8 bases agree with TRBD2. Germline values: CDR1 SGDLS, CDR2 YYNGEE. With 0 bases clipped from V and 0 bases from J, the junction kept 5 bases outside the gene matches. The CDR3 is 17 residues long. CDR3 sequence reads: CASSVGGSGTSYNEQFF. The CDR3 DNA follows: TGTGCCAGCAGCGTAGGAGGTAGCGGGACCTCCTACAATGAGCAGTTCTTC.

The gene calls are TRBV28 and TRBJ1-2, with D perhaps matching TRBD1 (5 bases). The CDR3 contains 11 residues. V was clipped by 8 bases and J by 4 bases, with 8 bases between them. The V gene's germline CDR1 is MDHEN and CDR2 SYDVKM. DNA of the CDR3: TGTGCCAGCGGGGGGGGCTATGGCTACACCTTC. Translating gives CASGGGYGYTF.

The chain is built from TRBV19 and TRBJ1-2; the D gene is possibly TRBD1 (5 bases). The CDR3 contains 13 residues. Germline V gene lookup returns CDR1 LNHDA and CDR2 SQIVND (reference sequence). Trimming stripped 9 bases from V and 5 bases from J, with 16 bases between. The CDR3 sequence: CASVTGTGYGYTF. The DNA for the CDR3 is TGTGCCAGCGTTACCGGGACCGGATATGGCTACACCTTC.

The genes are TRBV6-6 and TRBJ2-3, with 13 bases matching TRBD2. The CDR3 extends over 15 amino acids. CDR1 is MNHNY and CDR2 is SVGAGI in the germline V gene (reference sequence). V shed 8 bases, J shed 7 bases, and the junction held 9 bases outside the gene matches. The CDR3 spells CASGTSGDGGYTQYF. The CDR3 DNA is TGTGCCAGCGGGACTAGCGGGGACGGAGGGTATACGCAGTATTTT.

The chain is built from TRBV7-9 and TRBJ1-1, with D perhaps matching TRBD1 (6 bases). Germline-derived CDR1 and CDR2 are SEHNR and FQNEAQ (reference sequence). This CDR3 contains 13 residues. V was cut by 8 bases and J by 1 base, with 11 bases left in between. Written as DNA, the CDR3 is TGTGCCAGCCACGGACAGCGGAACACTGAAGCTTTCTTT. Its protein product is CASHGQRNTEAFF.

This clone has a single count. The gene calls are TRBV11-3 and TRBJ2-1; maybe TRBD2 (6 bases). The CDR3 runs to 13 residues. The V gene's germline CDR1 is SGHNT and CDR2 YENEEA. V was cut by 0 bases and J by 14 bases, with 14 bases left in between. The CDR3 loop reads CASSLDPRDSKFF. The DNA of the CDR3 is TGTGCCAGCAGCTTAGATCCTCGGGACTCAAAGTTCTTC.

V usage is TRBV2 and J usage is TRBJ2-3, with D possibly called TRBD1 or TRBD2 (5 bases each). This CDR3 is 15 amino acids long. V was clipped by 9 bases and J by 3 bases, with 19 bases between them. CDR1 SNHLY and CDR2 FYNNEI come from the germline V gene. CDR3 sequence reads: CARGPGPSKTDTQYF. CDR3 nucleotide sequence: TGTGCCAGAGGCCCGGGACCCTCAAAGACAGATACGCAGTATTTT.

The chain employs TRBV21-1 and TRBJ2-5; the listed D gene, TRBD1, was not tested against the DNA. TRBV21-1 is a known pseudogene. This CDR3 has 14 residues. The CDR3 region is CASSTQIREETQYF. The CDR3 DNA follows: TGTGCCAGCAGCACCCAGATCAGGGAAGAGACCCAGTACTTC.